The T cell receptor (beta chain) described here comes from a study of OX40 agonist ivuxolimab in advanced cancers. Study summary: Partial response was recorded in three patients: one hepatocellular carcinoma and two cutaneous melanoma cases. General study findings and limits: At doses 0.1 to 3.0 mg/kg, CD4+ and CD8+ clones expanded. Part of the nonresponder group also had normalized T-cell clonal expansion that was low.

TCRdb's copy holds only in-frame clones and misses some; the assay was immunoSEQ multiplex PCR. The sample contains 71,000 or so clones, 81% of which appear only once. Concerning this clone: Its antigen is as yet unknown.

Enrollment shut out patients with autoimmune disease history or systemic immunosuppression. CDR1 SNHLY and CDR2 FYNNEI come from the germline V gene. The CDR3 runs to 15 residues. Trimming took 6 bases from V and 3 from J; bases not matched to a gene: 11. The source was CD4+ or CD8+ T cells sorted from blood, collected in a trial of the OX40 agonist ivuxolimab. The rearrangement uses TRBV2 and TRBJ2-7; 7 bases line up with TRBD1. This clonotype originated in an adult with an advanced solid tumor such as melanoma, head and neck, liver or kidney cancer. In DNA, the CDR3 is TGTGCCAGCAGAGCCGGGACAGAAGTATTCTACGAGCAGTACTTC. Translating it yields CASRAGTEVFYEQYF.